This passage covers 18 T cell receptor beta chains from one sample sequenced in a study of blood T cell repertoires in COVID-19. Profiling relied on immunoSEQ multiplex PCR, and the TCRdb table lists in-frame clones only, not all of them. In the table there are fewer than 300,000 clones, around 85% of which are singletons. Sequencing was carried out using peripheral blood. The receptors here all came from a human donor with COVID-19, enrolled during active disease. The donor label of this sample is uncertain.

The rearrangement uses TRBV19 and TRBJ1-2, with D possibly TRBD1 on 6 matching bases. Germline CDR1 reads LNHDA; CDR2 reads SQIVND (reference sequence). The CDR3 has 13 residues. Trimming cost V 4 bases and J 8 bases, with 14 bases left between them. The CDR3 sequence is CASSNTGSGGYTF. In DNA form, the CDR3 reads TGTGCCAGTAGTAACACAGGGTCTGGGGGCTACACCTTC.

The CDR3 DNA reads TGCGCCAGCAGCTTGGTCCCAGATCAGCCCCAGCATTTT. Its protein product is CASSLVPDQPQHF. This sequence joins TRBV5-1 and TRBJ1-5; D unresolved. V lost 0 bases, J lost 5 bases, and 6 bases lay in between. The germline V gene has CDR1 SGHRS and CDR2 YFSETQ. This CDR3 is 13 amino acids long.

This chain joins TRBV5-1 and TRBJ1-1; D is possibly TRBD1 (5 bases). From germline, CDR1 is SGHRS and CDR2 YFSETQ. CDR3 size: 13 residues. V lost 4 bases to trimming and J lost 1 base, with 8 bases between them. The CDR3 sequence is CASSRDSNTEAFF. As DNA, the CDR3 is TGCGCCAGCAGCCGGGACTCGAACACTGAAGCTTTCTTT.

The V and J genes are TRBV5-4 and TRBJ1-2, with a tentative D call TRBD1 (5 bases). The CDR3 runs 15 residues. Germline CDR1 is SGHNT and CDR2 is YYREEE (reference sequence). Trimming took off 5 bases at V and 1 base at J, with 15 bases between the two ends. CDR3 sequence reads: CASRPQGRSNYGYTF. DNA of the CDR3: TGTGCCAGCAGGCCTCAGGGAAGGAGTAACTATGGCTACACCTTC.

This sequence joins TRBV28 and TRBJ1-2; D unclear. The V and J ends lost 4 bases and 1 base respectively, with 13 bases between them. Germline V gene lookup returns CDR1 MDHEN and CDR2 SYDVKM. The CDR3 extends over 15 amino acids. The CDR3: CASSYPSEFNYGYTF. The CDR3 nucleotides are TGTGCCAGCAGTTACCCGTCCGAGTTTAACTATGGCTACACCTTC.

The genes are TRBV24-1 and TRBJ2-3; maybe TRBD1 (6 bases). The V gene lost 3 bases and the J gene lost 2 bases, with 11 bases spanning the gap. The CDR3 extends over 15 amino acids. CDR1 and CDR2 from the germline V gene are KGHDR and SFDVKD. CDR3 nucleotides: TGTGCCACCAGTGATGGGACAACAGACACAGATACGCAGTATTTT. This encodes CATSDGTTDTDTQYF.

The genes are TRBV2 and TRBJ1-5, with D uncertain. The CDR3 has 16 residues. V was shortened by 0 bases and J by 3 bases, with 12 bases between the two germline ends. Germline CDR1 SNHLY, CDR2 FYNNEI. CDR3 coding DNA: TGTGCCAGCAGTGAAGCGCCAGGAACTTCCAATCAGCCCCAGCATTTT. Its protein product is CASSEAPGTSNQPQHF. Together with reference TRBV2 and TRBJ1-5, the CDR3 gives the full variable domain: EPEVTQTPSHQVTQMGQEVILRCVPISNHLYFYWYRQILGQKVEFLVSFYNNEISEKSEIFDDQFSVERPDGSNFTLKIRSTKLEDSAMYFCASSEAPGTSNQPQHFGDGTRLSIL.

The chain carries TRBV18 and TRBJ1-4; the D gene is possibly TRBD1 (5 bases). CDR1 is KGHSH and CDR2 is LQKENI in the germline V gene. This CDR3 has 14 residues. Deletions cut 2 bases from V and 8 bases from J, with 12 bases between. This CDR3 reads CASSPAGYGEKLFF. As DNA, the CDR3 is TGTGCCAGCTCACCAGCAGGGTATGGAGAAAAACTGTTTTTT.

The chain has TRBV11-2 and TRBJ2-7, with 7 bases that match TRBD2. This CDR3 spans 15 amino acids. Germline lookup yields CDR1 SGHAT and CDR2 FQNNGV. Germline trimming cut 3 bases from V and 6 bases from J; bases unmatched to any gene: 11. The CDR3 DNA follows: TGTGCCAGCAGCTTGCCGGGCGGGAGAAGCCGCGAGCAGTACTTC. It is translated as CASSLPGGRSREQYF.

This clone was counted only a few times. The V gene is TRBV19, the J gene TRBJ2-1; 9 bases match TRBD2. The junction had 9 bases not matched to a gene; V was cut back by 4 bases and J by 5 bases. The germline CDR1 and CDR2 sequences are LNHDA and SQIVND (reference sequence). The CDR3 runs 16 residues. The CDR3 sequence is CASSRASGIRDNEQFF. In DNA, the CDR3 is TGTGCCAGTAGTAGGGCTAGCGGGATTAGGGACAATGAGCAGTTCTTC.

This sequence joins TRBV28 and TRBJ1-1, with 8 bases matching TRBD1. Per the germline V gene, CDR1 is MDHEN and CDR2 is SYDVKM. V trimming: 11 bases; J trimming: 1 base; junction bases outside the gene matches: 6. The CDR3 is made up of 13 amino acids. CDR3 region: CAATGAGNTEAFF. The CDR3 nucleotides are TGTGCCGCGACAGGGGCGGGGAACACTGAAGCTTTCTTT.

The chain links TRBV30 to TRBJ2-1, with a weak D call TRBD2 (5 bases). The CDR3 length is 14 residues. CDR1 and CDR2 from the germline V gene are GTSNPN and SVGIG (reference sequence). The V gene lost 4 bases and the J gene lost 6 bases, with 16 bases spanning the gap. CDR3 loop: CAWKTGLALNEQFF. DNA of the CDR3: TGTGCCTGGAAAACTGGTCTAGCCCTCAATGAGCAGTTCTTC.

The CDR3 DNA follows: TGTGCCAGCAGCGTAGATAAGACAGTCCCATCCTACGAGCAGTACTTC. Its translation is CASSVDKTVPSYEQYF. The chain carries TRBV9 and TRBJ2-7; D may be TRBD1 (5 bases). The CDR3 loop spans 16 amino acids. Germline lookup yields CDR1 SGDLS and CDR2 YYNGEE. Trimming left V 0 bases short and J 1 base short, with 14 bases between. The full variable domain, completed using reference TRBV9 and TRBJ2-7, is DSGVTQTPKHLITATGQRVTLRCSPRSGDLSVYWYQQSLDQGLQFLIQYYNGEERAKGNILERFSAQQFPDLHSELNLSSLELGDSALYFCASSVDKTVPSYEQYFGPGTRLTVT.

This chain joins TRBV28 and TRBJ2-3, with a possible D match to TRBD1 (6 bases). This CDR3 region has 18 residues. From germline, CDR1 is MDHEN and CDR2 SYDVKM. V lost 2 bases and J lost 5, with 23 bases in between. The DNA of the CDR3 is TGTGCCAGCAGTTTACCCGGGGCCAGGGGCGCGGTGTTAGATACGCAGTATTTT. It translates to CASSLPGARGAVLDTQYF.

The J gene is TRBJ2-3, the V gene TRBV5-4; no clear D gene. The CDR3 has 15 amino acids. CDR1 SGHNT and CDR2 YYREEE come from the germline V gene (reference sequence). Deletions cut 4 bases from V and 1 base from J, with 13 bases between. CDR3 loop: CASSAYRDGTDTQYF. The CDR3 DNA reads as TGTGCCAGCAGCGCGTACAGAGACGGCACAGATACGCAGTATTTT. Full variable domain (rest looked up from reference TRBV5-4 and TRBJ2-3): ETGVTQSPTHLIKTRGQQVTLRCSSQSGHNTVSWYQQALGQGPQFIFQYYREEENGRGNFPPRFSGLQFPNYSSELNVNALELDDSALYLCASSAYRDGTDTQYFGPGTRLTVL.

The chain joins TRBV5-1 to TRBJ2-2, with 7 bases lining up with TRBD2. CDR3 length: 15 residues. V gave up 1 base and J gave up 4 bases; unmatched junction bases: 4. Per the germline V gene, CDR1 is SGHRS and CDR2 is YFSETQ. Here the CDR3 reads CASSLTSALTGELFF. The DNA of the CDR3 is TGCGCCAGCAGCTTGACTAGCGCACTCACCGGGGAGCTGTTTTTT.

This chain joins TRBV6-5 and TRBJ1-5, with 7 bases aligning to TRBD1. The CDR3 spans 14 residues. Germline-derived CDR1 and CDR2 are MNHEY and SVGAGI. With V trimmed by 5 bases and J by 7 bases, 8 bases remained unmatched. The CDR3 sequence is CASSTGQSGQPQHF. The CDR3 DNA reads TGTGCCAGCAGTACGGGACAGTCGGGGCAGCCCCAGCATTTT.

The chain's CDR3 is CASSLAGGGASIRDTEAFF. CDR3 sequence (DNA): TGTGCCAGCAGCTTAGCCGGTGGGGGGGCATCCATTCGGGACACTGAAGCTTTCTTT. The chain links TRBV11-2 to TRBJ1-1, with a possible D match to TRBD1 (6 bases). The V gene's germline CDR1 is SGHAT and CDR2 FQNNGV. The CDR3 is made up of 19 amino acids. V lost 1 base to trimming and J lost 3 bases, with 24 bases between them.